These 32 T cell receptor beta chains originate from one sample sequenced in a study of T-cell memory formation after mild COVID-19. A single record per CDR3 protein comes from TCRdb applying MiXCR to the 5' RACE reads. The sample records some 120,000 distinct CDR3 sequences, roughly 15% being singletons. The specimen sequenced was PBMCs or a T cell subset sorted from them (not recorded which). The source of these receptors is an adult woman who had mild COVID-19 (a few samples of this study predate the infection). Cell type and time point are not known.

A few counts support this clonotype. The gene calls are TRBV7-6 and TRBJ1-2; no firm D call. V dropped 2 bases and J dropped 3 bases, with 4 bases sitting between them. Per the germline V gene, CDR1 is SGHVS and CDR2 is FNYEAQ. This CDR3 has 12 amino acids. This CDR3 is CASSLTDYGYTF. The CDR3 DNA is TGTGCCAGCAGCTTAACTGACTATGGCTACACCTTC.

This chain joins TRBV7-9 and TRBJ2-3; TRBD2 aligns across 10 bases. Germline assignment: CDR1 SEHNR and CDR2 FQNEAQ (reference sequence). This CDR3 comprises 15 residues. J was trimmed by 2 bases and V by 5 bases; bases with no gene match: 4. CDR3 region: CASSQLAGATDTQYF. The CDR3 DNA sequence: TGTGCCAGCAGCCAGCTAGCGGGAGCCACAGATACGCAGTATTTT.

Many counts were recorded for this clonotype. V is TRBV5-6 and J is TRBJ2-5; D remains unclear. The CDR3 totals 14 residues. V was shortened by 1 base and J by 2 bases, with 9 bases between the two germline ends. Germline V lookup: CDR1 SGHDT, CDR2 YYEEEE. The CDR3 nucleotides read TGTGCCAGCAGCTTGAGGGCACTACAAGAGACCCAGTACTTC. Protein: CASSLRALQETQYF. The full variable domain, with the rest looked up from reference TRBV5-6 and TRBJ2-5, is DAGVTQSPTHLIKTRGQQVTLRCSPKSGHDTVSWYQQALGQGPQFIFQYYEEEERQRGNFPDRFSGHQFPNYSSELNVNALLLGDSALYLCASSLRALQETQYFGPGTRLLVL.

Only a few counts were recorded for this clonotype. The CDR3 loop reads CASSLGRDRATDTQYF. CDR3 in DNA: TGTGCCAGCAGCTTAGGTCGGGACAGGGCTACAGATACGCAGTATTTT. This rearrangement joins TRBV7-3 to TRBJ2-3; 9 nucleotides line up with TRBD1. Trimming at V came to 2 bases and at J to 3 bases, leaving 6 bases not matched to a gene. Germline assignment: CDR1 SGHTA and CDR2 FQGTGA. The CDR3 runs 16 residues.

V usage is TRBV7-6 and J usage is TRBJ1-1; 8 bases are shared with TRBD1. The germline V gene encodes CDR1 SGHVS and CDR2 FNYEAQ. The CDR3 spans 13 residues. V gave up 5 bases and J gave up 6 bases; unmatched junction bases: 5. CDR3 coding DNA: TGTGCCAGCAGCCTGGACAGGGCGGCTGAAGCTTTCTTT. Translation gives CASSLDRAAEAFF.

This clonotype was seen only a few times. The chain employs TRBV2 and TRBJ2-1, with 11 nucleotides matching TRBD2. Germline V lookup: CDR1 SNHLY, CDR2 FYNNEI. Unmatched junction bases numbered 4, after V lost 4 bases and J lost 5 bases. This CDR3 region has 15 residues. The CDR3 DNA sequence: TGTGCCAGCAGTGGTAGCGGGAGGGGGAACAATGAGCAGTTCTTC. Protein product: CASSGSGRGNNEQFF.

This clonotype was counted only a few times. The J gene is TRBJ2-7, the V gene TRBV4-3, with a possible D match to TRBD2 (5 bases). Trimming took off 3 bases at V and 7 bases at J, with 16 bases between the two ends. The germline gives CDR1 LGHNA, CDR2 YSLEER. This CDR3 has 14 residues. DNA for the CDR3: TGCGCCAGCAGCCAGAACGAGGGTCCGGGAGAGCAGTACTTC. This encodes CASSQNEGPGEQYF.

The chain links TRBV2 to TRBJ2-3, with 11 bases aligning to TRBD2. Germline lookup yields CDR1 SNHLY and CDR2 FYNNEI. The CDR3 is 15 amino acids. The J segment lost 8 bases and the V segment lost 6 bases, leaving 10 bases of the junction unmatched. In nucleotides, the CDR3 is TGTGCCAGCAGCCCCAATAGCGGGGGGGCCGGTACGCAGTATTTT. This codes for CASSPNSGGAGTQYF.

This clonotype was picked up many times. J is TRBJ1-5 and V is TRBV5-1, with 8 bases aligning to TRBD1. CDR1 and CDR2 (germline): SGHRS, YFSETQ. V lost 0 bases to trimming and J lost 7 bases; unmatched junction nucleotides: 12. The CDR3 contains 17 residues. As DNA, the CDR3 is TGCGCCAGCAGCTTGGGTGCAACAGACAGGGGAGGGCAGCCCCAGCATTTT. This codes for CASSLGATDRGGQPQHF.

This clonotype was counted only a few times. V gene TRBV18 combines with J gene TRBJ2-7; D unresolved. Germline V lookup: CDR1 KGHSH, CDR2 LQKENI. V was shortened by 2 bases and J by 5 bases, with 7 bases between the two germline ends. This CDR3 is built from 12 residues. The CDR3 DNA follows: TGTGCCAGCTCACCAGGGAAGGACGAGCAGTACTTC. Its protein is CASSPGKDEQYF.

This clonotype showed up just a few times. This chain connects TRBV24-1 to TRBJ2-3; 7 bases match TRBD1. The CDR3 consists of 15 residues. V lost 7 bases to trimming and J lost 1 base; unmatched junction nucleotides: 7. Germline V gene data show CDR1 as KGHDR and CDR2 as SFDVKD. CDR3 loop: CATRSQGDGTDTQYF. DNA for the CDR3: TGTGCCACCAGATCCCAGGGGGACGGCACAGATACGCAGTATTTT.

V usage is TRBV4-3 and J usage is TRBJ2-2; 13 positions agree with TRBD2. The CDR3 contains 18 residues. Germline lookup yields CDR1 LGHNA and CDR2 YSLEER. V shed 4 bases and J 0 bases; nucleotides not matched to a gene: 5. Here the CDR3 reads CASSPGLAGYPNTGELFF. The CDR3 DNA reads TGCGCCAGCAGCCCGGGACTAGCGGGGTACCCGAACACCGGGGAGCTGTTTTTT.

The chain is built from TRBV7-9 and TRBJ1-1; D not certain. This CDR3 comprises 14 residues. The germline V and J ends were trimmed by 1 base and 1 base, with 7 bases remaining between them. Germline V CDR1 and CDR2: SEHNR, FQNEAQ (reference sequence). The CDR3 sequence: CASSLGGWNTEAFF. DNA for the CDR3: TGTGCCAGCAGCTTAGGGGGATGGAACACTGAAGCTTTCTTT.

This chain uses TRBV5-3 with TRBJ2-1; D might be TRBD1 (6 bases). TRBV5-3 is an ORF; its function is uncertain. V gave up 3 bases and J gave up 9 bases, with 19 bases separating them. The CDR3 loop spans 15 amino acids. The CDR3: CARSSGATGGGEQFF. The CDR3 nucleotides are TGTGCCAGAAGCTCTGGGGCGACAGGCGGTGGTGAGCAGTTCTTC.

This clonotype has just a few counts. The chain uses TRBV7-3 and TRBJ1-6; D might be TRBD1 (5 bases). The ends were cut back, 1 base at V and 6 bases at J, with 13 bases in the middle. This CDR3 is built from 16 residues. Germline V gene data show CDR1 as SGHTA and CDR2 as FQGTGA. The CDR3 loop reads CASSLKTGTGNSPLHF. Here the CDR3 DNA reads TGTGCCAGCAGCTTAAAAACCGGGACCGGTAATTCACCCCTCCACTTT.

The table lists this clonotype with a few counts. V is TRBV7-9 and J is TRBJ2-7; TRBD2 agrees at 11 bases. CDR3 size: 15 residues. Germline V gene sequence: CDR1 SEHNR, CDR2 FQNEAQ (reference sequence). The J segment lost 2 bases and the V segment lost 4 bases, leaving 4 bases of the junction unmatched. In DNA form, the CDR3 reads TGTGCCAGCAGCTCCCTTAGCGGGAGGGCCTACGAGCAGTACTTC. Its protein is CASSSLSGRAYEQYF.

This clonotype showed up just a few times. The genes are TRBV10-3 and TRBJ2-2, with D maybe TRBD1 (5 bases). This CDR3 contains 13 residues. Germline V gives CDR1 ENHRY, CDR2 SYGVKD. Between the trimmed V and J ends, which lost 8 bases and 6 bases, there was a span of 13 bases. For the CDR3, the DNA is TGTGCCATCTCGCAGGGCCTTCCCGGGGAGCTGTTTTTT. It specifies CAISQGLPGELFF.

The rearrangement links TRBV6-6 to TRBJ2-2, with 11 bases identical to TRBD2. Germline CDR1 and CDR2: MNHNY and SVGAGI (reference sequence). Unmatched junction bases numbered 1, after V lost 0 bases and J lost 1 base. CDR3 length: 17 residues. The chain's CDR3 is CASSYSGLAGNTGELFF. DNA for the CDR3: TGTGCCAGCAGTTACTCTGGACTAGCGGGGAACACCGGGGAGCTGTTTTTT.

This clonotype was detected a few times. The chain employs TRBV5-1 and TRBJ2-4; D may correspond to TRBD1 or TRBD2 (6 bases each). V lost 0 bases and J lost 16, with 14 bases in between. The CDR3 runs to 12 residues. Germline V lookup: CDR1 SGHRS, CDR2 YFSETQ. CDR3 DNA: TGCGCCAGCAGCTTGGAGGGGGGCCGGGAATACTTC. Its translation is CASSLEGGREYF.

The chain carries TRBV6-2 or TRBV6-3 and TRBJ2-5, with 12 bases lining up with TRBD2. In germline, CDR1 is MNHEY, CDR2 SVGEGT. The CDR3 is 19 residues long. J was trimmed by 4 bases and V by 0 bases; bases with no gene match: 12. This CDR3 is CASSYSLAGGDRVPETQYF. CDR3 bases: TGTGCCAGCAGTTACTCACTAGCGGGAGGCGATCGTGTTCCAGAGACCCAGTACTTC.

This chain joins TRBV20-1 and TRBJ2-1; 10 bases map to TRBD2. CDR3 length: 15 residues. Per germline, CDR1 DFQATT and CDR2 SNEGSKA (reference sequence). With V trimmed by 7 bases and J by 4 bases, 10 bases remained unmatched. In DNA, the CDR3 is TGCAGTGTTACCTCCGGGACTAGCGTATACAATGAGCAGTTCTTC. Its protein is CSVTSGTSVYNEQFF.

The rearrangement uses TRBV5-1 and TRBJ2-4, with a tentative D call TRBD1 (6 bases). The V gene lost 0 bases and the J gene lost 6 bases, with 16 bases spanning the gap. This CDR3 has 16 residues. Germline V gene data show CDR1 as SGHRS and CDR2 as YFSETQ. CDR3 bases: TGCGCCAGCAGCTTGGACCCACAGGGCTCGTCAAACATTCAGTACTTC. Its translation: CASSLDPQGSSNIQYF. The full variable domain, in which reference TRBV5-1 and TRBJ2-4 provide the parts outside the CDR3, is KAGVTQTPRYLIKTRGQQVTLSCSPISGHRSVSWYQQTPGQGLQFLFEYFSETQRNKGNFPGRFSGRQFSNSRSEMNVSTLELGDSALYLCASSLDPQGSSNIQYFGAGTRLSVL.

This clonotype was recorded a few times. The chain recombines TRBV10-3 with TRBJ2-5; TRBD2 agrees at 13 bases. The CDR3 totals 18 residues. Per germline, CDR1 ENHRY and CDR2 SYGVKD. Trimming removed 3 bases from V and 7 bases from J; junction bases left unmatched: 14. This CDR3 is CAISELAGTSGERGTQYF. CDR3 coding DNA: TGTGCCATCAGTGAACTCGCCGGGACTAGCGGGGAAAGGGGGACCCAGTACTTC.

This clonotype has a handful of counts. V and J are TRBV5-1 and TRBJ2-7, with D tentatively TRBD1 (6 bases). V lost 0 bases and J 5 bases, leaving 9 bases between the germline ends. CDR1 and CDR2 (germline): SGHRS, YFSETQ. The CDR3 length is 13 residues. CDR3: CASSLETGNEQYF. For the CDR3, the DNA is TGCGCCAGCAGCTTGGAAACAGGGAACGAGCAGTACTTC.

CDR3 in DNA: TGTGCCAGCAAAGGACTAGCGGGGGGAACCTACAATGAGCAGTTCTTC. Residues: CASKGLAGGTYNEQFF. The chain is built from TRBV12-3 or TRBV12-4 and TRBJ2-1, with 14 bases aligning to TRBD2. With V trimmed by 7 bases and J by 2 bases, 4 bases remained unmatched. There are 16 residues in the CDR3.

This chain uses TRBV7-6 with TRBJ2-4, with 9 positions matching TRBD2. CDR1 SGHVS and CDR2 FNYEAQ come from the germline V gene. The CDR3 is made up of 19 amino acids. V dropped 0 bases and J dropped 2; count of bases not matched to a gene: 11. CDR3 coding DNA: TGTGCCAGCAGCTTAGCGGTGACTAGCGGAAAAAACCCCAAAAACATTCAGTACTTC. Amino acids: CASSLAVTSGKNPKNIQYF.

This clonotype was counted many times. This rearrangement joins TRBV29-1 to TRBJ2-1, with 9 bases aligning to TRBD1. The CDR3 is 12 residues long. Trimming cost V 7 bases and J 8 bases; bases outside gene matches: 6. CDR1 and CDR2 (germline): SQVTM, ANQGSEA. The CDR3 sequence: CSARTGEYEQFF. The CDR3 nucleotides are TGCAGCGCCCGGACAGGGGAGTATGAGCAGTTCTTC.

The chain uses TRBV7-9 and TRBJ2-7; D gene ambiguous. V was shortened by 4 bases and J by 3 bases, with 16 bases between the two germline ends. Germline-derived CDR1 and CDR2 are SEHNR and FQNEAQ (reference sequence). The CDR3 consists of 15 residues. The CDR3: CASSSSRTAYYEQYF. The CDR3 nucleotides read TGTGCCAGCAGCTCTTCGAGGACCGCTTACTACGAGCAGTACTTC.

This clonotype turned up a few times. The CDR3 loop is CATSRRRGAQETQYF. CDR3 nucleotide sequence: TGTGCCACCAGCAGACGGCGGGGGGCCCAAGAGACCCAGTACTTC. The V gene is TRBV15, the J gene TRBJ2-5; TRBD2 matches at 8 bases. V trimming: 2 bases; J trimming: 1 base; junction bases outside the gene matches: 3. The CDR3 consists of 15 residues. CDR1 and CDR2 from the germline V gene are LNHNV and YYDKDF (reference sequence).

The rearrangement links TRBV7-9 to TRBJ2-1; D tentatively fits TRBD1 or TRBD2 (5 bases each). CDR3 length: 14 amino acids. V shed 5 bases and J shed 4 bases, with 12 bases lying between them. CDR1 is SEHNR, CDR2 FQNEAQ, per germline (reference sequence). CDR3 bases: TGTGCCAGCAGCATCGGGACGGCATACAATGAGCAGTTCTTC. Translation gives CASSIGTAYNEQFF.

This clonotype was picked up a small number of times. The gene calls are TRBV20-1 and TRBJ2-1; D possibly uses TRBD1 or TRBD2 (5 bases each). CDR1 is DFQATT, CDR2 SNEGSKA, per germline (reference sequence). Trimming took off 5 bases at V and 8 bases at J, with 16 bases between the two ends. The CDR3 runs 13 residues. CDR3 loop: CSAGRGTGDEQFF. CDR3 in DNA: TGCAGTGCTGGACGTGGGACCGGGGATGAGCAGTTCTTC.

The chain links TRBV24-1 to TRBJ2-7; TRBD1 aligns across 9 bases. This CDR3 is 15 amino acids long. The germline CDR1 and CDR2 sequences are KGHDR and SFDVKD. J was trimmed by 3 bases and V by 6 bases; bases with no gene match: 8. The CDR3 sequence is CATSPTGQGIYEQYF. CDR3 sequence (DNA): TGTGCCACCAGTCCGACCGGACAGGGGATCTACGAGCAGTACTTC.